This TCR beta chain was recovered during a study of T cell repertoires in cytomegalovirus infection. CDR1 is SEHNR and CDR2 is FQNEAQ in the germline V gene (reference sequence). V was pared by 5 bases and J by 0 bases, with 14 bases between. The CDR3 loop spans 16 amino acids. This clonotype was picked up many times. The target antigen is unknown. TCRdb re-analysed the reads in MiXCR, keeping a single row per CDR3 protein. The profile shows about a million distinct CDR3 sequences, around 29% of them singletons. The chain carries TRBV7-9 and TRBJ2-1; TRBD1 might be the D (5 bases). The source material was cultured CD8+ T cells from PBMCs, sampled from culture after CMV antigen stimulation. This clonotype was sampled from a human donor in good health (CMV status not recorded). Some clones in this sample may be carry-over from other donors' samples. CDR3 coding DNA: TGTGCCAGCAGCGGCCCACAGGTGAGCTCCTACAATGAGCAGTTCTTC. Its protein is CASSGPQVSSYNEQFF.